This TCR beta chain was documented in a study of shared clonotypes between healthy human individuals. The germline V gene encodes CDR1 LGHNA and CDR2 YSLEER. V was shortened by 1 base and J by 0 bases, with 15 bases between the two germline ends. The CDR3 extends over 17 amino acids. At the deep level, the assay was run. Once extracted for a subset, genomic DNA was divided evenly among several immunoSEQ plates. TCRdb's table, derived via immunoSEQ multiplex PCR, lists solely in-frame clones and lacks some. The sample records approximately 470,000 clones, almost 80% being singletons. Donors, healthy HIV-negative adults, lacked recent acute infections or vaccinations.

The V and J genes are TRBV4-3 and TRBJ1-1; D is perhaps TRBD1 (5 bases). What was sequenced was PBMCs. This TCR was recovered from a woman aged 40 to 55 in good health. Some clones in this sample may be carry-over from other donors' samples. The CDR3 bases are TGCGCCAGCAGCCAAGCCAGGGCCCCCCTACTGAACACTGAAGCTTTCTTT. Protein product: CASSQARAPLLNTEAFF.